This entry is about one T cell receptor beta chain. The data are from a study of CD8 T cells in Susac syndrome. The CDR3 contains 13 residues. Germline V gene lookup returns CDR1 SQVTM and CDR2 ANQGSEA. J was trimmed by 7 bases and V by 4 bases; bases with no gene match: 5. Sequencing of TCR beta was undertaken in CD8+ and CD4+ T cells derived from blood. The multiple sclerosis control group comprised treatment-naive patients with stable or active relapsing-remitting disease. With random hexamers, reverse transcription was performed on about 0.45 to 1 ug of RNA. Across 54 Vbeta and 13 Jbeta, immunoSEQ multiplex PCR amplified TCR beta CDR3. TCRdb reprocessed the immunoSEQ multiplex PCR reads via MiXCR and lists one record per CDR3 protein. The top ten hold 0.095% to 0.14% of the sample, which has some 260,000 distinct CDR3 sequences, approximately 81% seen once.

This sequence originates from a human donor with multiple sclerosis. The specimen sequenced was CD8+ T cells from PBMCs. J is TRBJ2-1 and V is TRBV29-1; 9 bases match TRBD1. In DNA, the CDR3 is TGCAGCGTTGGGACAGGGGTCGGGAATGAGCAGTTCTTC. Encoded protein: CSVGTGVGNEQFF.